These T cell receptor beta chains were read from a single sample in a study of a mutant IDH1 vaccine in newly diagnosed glioma. Data came from immunoSEQ multiplex PCR; TCRdb stores just in-frame clones and leaves some out. The repertoire consists of around 39,000 clones, with about 88% occurring once and the leading ten covering about 2.2%. These TCRs are of unknown antigen specificity. The material was PBMCs, obtained from a glioma patient whose treatment included an IDH1 peptide vaccine. The receptors shown here come from a woman aged 18-30 years with glioma. Some clones in this sample may be carry-over from other donors' samples. CDR3s include the opening cysteine and the closing phenylalanine or tryptophan. The order of the fields is V gene, D gene, J gene, clone size, CDR3 protein, CDR3 DNA. The D gene is left open where the match is weak. Where a row states a size, it is once, few, many or the class of an expanded clone; other rows omit it.

>TRBV6-5|-|TRBJ1-1|-
CASTLAPWDTEAFF
TGTGCCAGCACCCTAGCTCCGTGGGACACTGAAGCTTTCTTT
>TRBV7-6|-|TRBJ2-6|-
CASSPGASGANVLTF
TGTGCCAGCAGCCCTGGGGCCTCTGGGGCCAACGTCCTGACTTTC
>TRBV28|-|TRBJ1-1|-
CASSLPPRNTEAFF
TGTGCCAGCAGTTTACCCCCGAGGAACACTGAAGCTTTCTTT
>TRBV18|-|TRBJ1-1|-
CASSPQRVMNTEAFF
TGTGCCAGCTCACCTCAGAGAGTGATGAACACTGAAGCTTTCTTT
>TRBV6-5|TRBD2|TRBJ2-7|-
CASALAASYEQYF
TGTGCCAGCGCACTAGCGGCCTCCTACGAGCAGTACTTC
>TRBV4-1|-|TRBJ1-1|-
CASSQVGGKAFF
TGCGCCAGCAGCCAAGTGGGGGGGAAAGCTTTCTTT
>TRBV5-1|TRBD2|TRBJ2-3|-
CASSLEAGVRTDTQYF
TGCGCCAGCAGCTTGGAAGCGGGGGTTCGCACAGATACGCAGTATTTT
>TRBV7-7|-|TRBJ2-7|-
CASSSHPGVSYEQYF
TGTGCTAGCAGCTCCCACCCAGGGGTCTCCTACGAGCAGTACTTC
>TRBV9|TRBD1|TRBJ1-6|few
CASSMTGAGNSPLHF
TGTGCCAGCAGCATGACAGGGGCAGGTAATTCACCCCTCCACTTT
>TRBV4-2|TRBD1|TRBJ1-1|-
CASSPSGTGFSEAFF
TGTGCCAGCAGCCCCTCCGGGACAGGGTTTTCTGAAGCTTTCTTT
>TRBV7-3|-|TRBJ1-1|-
CASSLTGRAEAFF
TGTGCCAGCAGCTTAACGGGCAGGGCTGAAGCTTTCTTT
>TRBV5-6|TRBD1|TRBJ1-6|-
CASSHDRGNSPLHF
TGTGCCAGCAGCCACGACAGGGGAAATTCACCCCTCCACTTT
>TRBV7-3|TRBD2|TRBJ2-7|once
CASSFGGDYEQYF
TGTGCCAGCAGCTTTGGGGGGGACTACGAGCAGTACTTC
>TRBV2|-|TRBJ2-2|-
CASSEQGRGTGELFF
TGTGCCAGCAGTGAGCAGGGGAGGGGAACCGGGGAGCTGTTTTTT
>TRBV7-6|-|TRBJ1-3|-
CASSLNRGSAGNTIYF
TGTGCCAGCAGCTTAAATCGGGGTAGCGCTGGAAACACCATATATTTT
>TRBV6-6|-|TRBJ1-3|-
CASSLPRALSGNTIYF
TGTGCCAGCAGCCTTCCCAGGGCCTTATCTGGAAACACCATATATTTT
>TRBV30|-|TRBJ2-4|-
CAWSEDPKNIQYF
TGTGCCTGGAGTGAGGATCCCAAAAACATTCAGTACTTC
>TRBV19|TRBD2|TRBJ2-2|-
CASSPLLAGVTGTGELFF
TGTGCCAGTAGTCCCCTACTAGCGGGAGTTACGGGAACCGGGGAGCTGTTTTTT
>TRBV30|TRBD2|TRBJ2-7|-
CAWREVADEQYF
TGTGCCTGGCGGGAGGTAGCGGACGAGCAGTACTTC
>TRBV5-1|-|TRBJ2-1|-
CASNSGGNSYNEQFF
TGCGCCAGCAATTCGGGCGGAAACTCCTACAATGAGCAGTTCTTC
>TRBV6-5|-|TRBJ1-2|-
CASSYTGNYGYTF
TGTGCCAGCAGTTACACAGGGAACTATGGCTACACCTTC
>TRBV19|TRBD1|TRBJ1-2|-
CASNTGQGRGYTF
TGTGCCAGTAATACGGGACAGGGGAGGGGCTACACCTTC
>TRBV28|-|TRBJ2-7|-
CASSLGGYEQYF
TGTGCCAGCAGTTTAGGGGGGTACGAGCAGTACTTC
>TRBV7-2|-|TRBJ1-1|few
CASSPSSALPAFF
TGTGCCAGCAGCCCGTCATCAGCCCTACCCGCTTTCTTT
>TRBV25-1|-|TRBJ2-7|-
CASSDEGGYEQYF
TGTGCCAGCAGTGACGAAGGGGGCTACGAGCAGTACTTC
>TRBV20-1|-|TRBJ2-1|-
CSARAQSEQFF
TGCAGTGCTAGGGCGCAAAGTGAGCAGTTCTTC
>TRBV27|TRBD1|TRBJ2-5|-
CASSLGQGIQETQYF
TGTGCCAGCAGTTTGGGACAGGGAATCCAGGAGACCCAGTACTTC
>TRBV6-1|-|TRBJ2-7|-
CASMEGVYEQYF
TGTGCCAGCATGGAGGGGGTCTACGAGCAGTACTTC
>TRBV27|-|TRBJ1-5|-
CASSFQGKYQPQHF
TGTGCCAGCAGTTTTCAGGGAAAATACCAGCCCCAGCATTTT
>TRBV9|TRBD1|TRBJ1-1|few
CASSVGGWGQRDTEAFF
TGTGCCAGCAGCGTAGGGGGTTGGGGACAGAGAGACACTGAAGCTTTCTTT
>TRBV5-6|-|TRBJ2-2|-
CASSSDPTTGELFF
TGTGCCAGCAGCTCCGACCCGACCACCGGGGAGCTGTTTTTT
>TRBV15|-|TRBJ2-3|-
CATSRRLDHTDTQYF
TGTGCCACCAGCCGCAGGCTAGATCACACAGATACGCAGTATTTT
>TRBV6-1|-|TRBJ1-1|-
CASRLGTPNTEAFF
TGTGCCAGCCGCCTAGGGACACCCAACACTGAAGCTTTCTTT
>TRBV11-3|-|TRBJ1-1|-
CASSPGNTEAFF
TGTGCCAGCAGCCCGGGAAACACTGAAGCTTTCTTT
>TRBV7-9|-|TRBJ1-4|-
CASSLASNEKLFF
TGTGCCAGCAGCCTGGCTTCTAATGAAAAACTGTTTTTT
>TRBV9|-|TRBJ1-2|-
CASSVVRGGRKVDGYTF
TGTGCCAGCAGCGTAGTTAGGGGCGGCCGAAAAGTGGATGGCTACACCTTC
>TRBV7-8|-|TRBJ2-1|-
CASSRGRGFQQFF
TGTGCCAGCAGCCGGGGCCGGGGGTTTCAGCAGTTCTTC
>TRBV27|TRBD2|TRBJ2-1|-
CASRSETSGGANEQFF
TGTGCCAGCAGATCCGAGACTAGCGGTGGGGCCAATGAGCAGTTCTTC
>TRBV9|-|TRBJ2-2|-
CASRGEPVNTGELFF
TGTGCCAGCAGGGGCGAGCCGGTAAACACCGGGGAGCTGTTTTTT
>TRBV2|-|TRBJ1-1|few
CASIRTAMNTEAFF
TGTGCCAGCATCCGGACAGCAATGAACACTGAAGCTTTCTTT
>TRBV6-5|-|TRBJ2-7|-
CASSYSLQGYTTEQYF
TGTGCCAGCAGTTACAGCCTCCAGGGGTACACGACCGAGCAGTACTTC